This T cell receptor beta chain was captured in a study of early T cells in non-severe SARS-CoV-2 infection. TCRdb itself ran the 5' RACE reads through MiXCR, one entry per CDR3 protein. The sample contains 83,000 or so distinct CDR3 sequences, less than 11% of which appear only once. Regarding the study as a whole: The study's VDJdb matching favored anti-spike CD8 responses and missed private and CD4 specificities.

The CDR3 runs 14 residues. The V segment lost 8 bases and the J segment 2 bases; nucleotides outside the gene matches: 5. The germline V gene has CDR1 MDHEN and CDR2 SYDVKM. This clonotype came up a few times. The antigen remains undetermined. This TCR came from an adult who was a healthcare worker with PCR-confirmed SARS-CoV-2 infection or an uninfected control (not recorded which). The chain links TRBV28 to TRBJ2-2, with TRBD2 matching 7 bases. The specimen comprised whole blood, sampled at baseline. The CDR3 DNA reads as TGTGCCAGCCGGGTAGCGGGCAACACCGGGGAGCTGTTTTTT. Translated: CASRVAGNTGELFF.